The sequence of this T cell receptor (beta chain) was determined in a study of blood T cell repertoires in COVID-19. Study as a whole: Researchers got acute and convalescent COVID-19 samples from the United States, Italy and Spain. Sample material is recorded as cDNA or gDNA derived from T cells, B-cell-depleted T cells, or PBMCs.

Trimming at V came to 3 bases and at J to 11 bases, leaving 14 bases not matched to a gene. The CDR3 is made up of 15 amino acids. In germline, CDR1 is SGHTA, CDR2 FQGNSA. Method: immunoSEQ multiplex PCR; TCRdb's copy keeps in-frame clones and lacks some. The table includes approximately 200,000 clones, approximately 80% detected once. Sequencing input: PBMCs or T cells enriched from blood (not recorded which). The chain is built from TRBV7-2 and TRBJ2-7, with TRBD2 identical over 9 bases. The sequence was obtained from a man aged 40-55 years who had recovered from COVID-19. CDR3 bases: TGTGCCAGCAGCTTCGAGCTTTCTGGTAGCGGGAGTAAGTACTTC. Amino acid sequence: CASSFELSGSGSKYF.